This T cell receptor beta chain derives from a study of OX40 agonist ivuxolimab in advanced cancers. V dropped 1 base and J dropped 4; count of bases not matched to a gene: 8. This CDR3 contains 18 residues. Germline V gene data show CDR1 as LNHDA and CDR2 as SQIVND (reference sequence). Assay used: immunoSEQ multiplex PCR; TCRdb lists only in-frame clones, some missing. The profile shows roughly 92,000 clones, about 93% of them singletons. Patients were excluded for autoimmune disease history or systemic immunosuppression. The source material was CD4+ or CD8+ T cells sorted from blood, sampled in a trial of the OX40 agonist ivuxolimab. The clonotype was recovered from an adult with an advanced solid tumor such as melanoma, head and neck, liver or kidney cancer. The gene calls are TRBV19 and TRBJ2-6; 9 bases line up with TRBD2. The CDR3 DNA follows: TGTGCCAGTAGTATAGGAGCGAGCGGGAGGCACGGGGCCAACGTCCTGACTTTC. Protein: CASSIGASGRHGANVLTF.